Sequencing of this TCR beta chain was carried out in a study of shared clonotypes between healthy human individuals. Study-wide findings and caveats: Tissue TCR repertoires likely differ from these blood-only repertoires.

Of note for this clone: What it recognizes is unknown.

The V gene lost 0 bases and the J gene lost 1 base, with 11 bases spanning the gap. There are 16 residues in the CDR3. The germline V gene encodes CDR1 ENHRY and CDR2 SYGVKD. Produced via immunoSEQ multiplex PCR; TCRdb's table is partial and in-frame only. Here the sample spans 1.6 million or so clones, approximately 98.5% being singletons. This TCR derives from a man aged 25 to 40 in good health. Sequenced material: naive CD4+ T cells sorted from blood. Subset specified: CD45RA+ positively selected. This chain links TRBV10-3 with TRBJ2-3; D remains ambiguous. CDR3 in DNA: TGTGCCATCAGTGAGTCGATGGGTGCTGGCACAGATACGCAGTATTTT. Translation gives CAISESMGAGTDTQYF.